The clone carrying this T cell receptor beta chain was counted only a few times. Its antigen is currently unknown. The data belong to a study of response to subunit inactivated influenza vaccine. The germline gives CDR1 LGHNA, CDR2 YNFKEQ. This CDR3 region has 18 residues. J gave up 0 bases and V 3 bases, and 4 bases lay outside the gene matches. Each CDR3 protein is one row after TCRdb ran MiXCR on the RT-PCR reads. Of 530,000 or so distinct CDR3 sequences in the sample, around 15% were seen once. Study observations and caveats: Each seasonal flu vaccination may recruit only limited new T cells, authors suggested.

This TCR came from a man aged 50 or older who received an inactivated influenza vaccine. Sequencing used PBMCs from blood, obtained 12 days after vaccination. The rearrangement uses TRBV4-2 and TRBJ2-1, with 14 bases that match TRBD2. For the CDR3, the DNA is TGTGCCAGCAGCCAGATGGGGACTAGCGGGAGCTCCTACAATGAGCAGTTCTTC. Its translation: CASSQMGTSGSSYNEQFF.